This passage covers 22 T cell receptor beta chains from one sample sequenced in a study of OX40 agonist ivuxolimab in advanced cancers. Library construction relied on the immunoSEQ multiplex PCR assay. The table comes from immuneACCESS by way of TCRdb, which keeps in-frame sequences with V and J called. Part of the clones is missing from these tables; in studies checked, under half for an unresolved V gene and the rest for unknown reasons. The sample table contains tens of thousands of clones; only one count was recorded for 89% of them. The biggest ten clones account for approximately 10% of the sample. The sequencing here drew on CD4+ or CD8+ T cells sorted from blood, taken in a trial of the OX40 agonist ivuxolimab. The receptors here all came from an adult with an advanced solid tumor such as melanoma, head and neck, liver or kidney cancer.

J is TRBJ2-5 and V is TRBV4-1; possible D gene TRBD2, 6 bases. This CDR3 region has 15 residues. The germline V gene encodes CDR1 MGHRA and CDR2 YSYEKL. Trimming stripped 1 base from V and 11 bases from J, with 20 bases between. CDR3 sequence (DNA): TGCGCCAGCAGCCAAGTGCTTAAGGGCTCGGGGGAGCAGTACTTC. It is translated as CASSQVLKGSGEQYF.

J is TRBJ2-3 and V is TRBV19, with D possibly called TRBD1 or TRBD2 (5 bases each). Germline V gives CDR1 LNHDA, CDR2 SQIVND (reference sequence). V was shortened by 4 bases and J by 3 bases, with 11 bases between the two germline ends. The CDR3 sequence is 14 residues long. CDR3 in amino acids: CASSKGSGTDTQYF. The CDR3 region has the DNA TGTGCCAGTAGTAAGGGGAGTGGGACAGATACGCAGTATTTT.

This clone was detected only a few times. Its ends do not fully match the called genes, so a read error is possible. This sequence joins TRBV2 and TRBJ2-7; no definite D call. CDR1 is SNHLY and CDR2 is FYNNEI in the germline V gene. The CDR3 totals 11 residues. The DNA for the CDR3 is TGTGCCAGCAATGAAGCCTACGAGCAGTACTTC. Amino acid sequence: CASNEAYEQYF. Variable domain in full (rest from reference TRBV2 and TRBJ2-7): EPEVTQTPSHQVTQMGQEVILRCVPISNHLYFYWYRQILGQKVEFLVSFYNNEISEKSEIFDDQFSVERPDGSNFTLKIRSTKLEDSAMYFCASNEAYEQYFGPGTRLTVT.

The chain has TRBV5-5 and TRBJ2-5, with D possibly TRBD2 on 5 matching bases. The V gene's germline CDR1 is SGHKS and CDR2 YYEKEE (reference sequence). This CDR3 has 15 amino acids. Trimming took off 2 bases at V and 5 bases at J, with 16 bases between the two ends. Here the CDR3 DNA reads TGTGCCAGCAGCTTTTCGGGATCTAGTGGGGAGACCCAGTACTTC. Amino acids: CASSFSGSSGETQYF.

CDR3 DNA sequence: TGCGCCAGCAGCCCGATACACAGGGGCAATGAGCAGTTCTTC. This codes for CASSPIHRGNEQFF. J is TRBJ2-1 and V is TRBV4-1, with TRBD1 identical over 7 bases. The length of the CDR3 is 14 residues. Germline values: CDR1 MGHRA, CDR2 YSYEKL. V dropped 4 bases and J dropped 6; count of bases not matched to a gene: 6.

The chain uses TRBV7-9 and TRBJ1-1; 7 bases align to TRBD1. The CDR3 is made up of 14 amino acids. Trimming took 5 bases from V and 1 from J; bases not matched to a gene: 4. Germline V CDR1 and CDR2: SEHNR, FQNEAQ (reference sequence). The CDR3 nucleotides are TGTGCCAGCAGCCTACGACAGGGGAACACTGAAGCTTTCTTT. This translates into CASSLRQGNTEAFF.

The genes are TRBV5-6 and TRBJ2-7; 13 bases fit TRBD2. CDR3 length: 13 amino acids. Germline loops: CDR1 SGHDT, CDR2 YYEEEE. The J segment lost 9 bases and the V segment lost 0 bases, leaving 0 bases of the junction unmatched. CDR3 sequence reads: CASSLGLAGGQYF. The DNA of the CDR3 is TGTGCCAGCAGCTTGGGACTAGCGGGGGGGCAGTACTTC.

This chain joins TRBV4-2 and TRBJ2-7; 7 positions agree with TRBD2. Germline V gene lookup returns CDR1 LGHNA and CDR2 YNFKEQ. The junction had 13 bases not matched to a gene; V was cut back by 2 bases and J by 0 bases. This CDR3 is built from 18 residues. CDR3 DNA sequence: TGTGCCAGCAGCCAACGGACCGGGGAGCGGGGACTCTCCTACGAGCAGTACTTC. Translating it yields CASSQRTGERGLSYEQYF.

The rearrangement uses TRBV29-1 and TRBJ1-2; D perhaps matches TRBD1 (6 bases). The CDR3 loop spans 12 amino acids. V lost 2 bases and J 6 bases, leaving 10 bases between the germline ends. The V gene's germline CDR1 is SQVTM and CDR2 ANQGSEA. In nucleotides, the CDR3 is TGCAGCGTTGAATGGGGGGCGAATGGCTACACCTTC. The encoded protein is CSVEWGANGYTF. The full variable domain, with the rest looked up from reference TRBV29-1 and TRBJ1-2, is SAVISQKPSRDICQRGTSLTIQCQVDSQVTMMFWYRQQPGQSLTLIATANQGSEATYESGFVIDKFPISRPNLTFSTLTVSNMSPEDSSIYLCSVEWGANGYTFGSGTRLTVV.

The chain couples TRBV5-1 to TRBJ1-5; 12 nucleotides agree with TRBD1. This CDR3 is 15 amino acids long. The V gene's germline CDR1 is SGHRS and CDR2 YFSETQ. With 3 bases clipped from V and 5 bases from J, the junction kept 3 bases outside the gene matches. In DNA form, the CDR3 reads TGCGCCAGCAGCTACCGGGACAGGGGGCATCAGCCCCAGCATTTT. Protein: CASSYRDRGHQPQHF.

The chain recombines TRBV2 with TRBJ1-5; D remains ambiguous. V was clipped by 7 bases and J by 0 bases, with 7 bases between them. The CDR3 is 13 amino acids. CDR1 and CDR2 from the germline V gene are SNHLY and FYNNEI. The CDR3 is CASTVSSNQPQHF. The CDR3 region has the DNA TGTGCCAGCACTGTTAGTAGCAATCAGCCCCAGCATTTT. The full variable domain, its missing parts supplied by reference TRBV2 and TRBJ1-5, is EPEVTQTPSHQVTQMGQEVILRCVPISNHLYFYWYRQILGQKVEFLVSFYNNEISEKSEIFDDQFSVERPDGSNFTLKIRSTKLEDSAMYFCASTVSSNQPQHFGDGTRLSIL.

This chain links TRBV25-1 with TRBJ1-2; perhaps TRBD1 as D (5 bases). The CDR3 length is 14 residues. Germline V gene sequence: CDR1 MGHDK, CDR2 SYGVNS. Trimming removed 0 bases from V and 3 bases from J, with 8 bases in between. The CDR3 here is CASSEYREDYGYTF. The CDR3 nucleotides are TGTGCCAGCAGTGAATACAGGGAGGACTATGGCTACACCTTC.

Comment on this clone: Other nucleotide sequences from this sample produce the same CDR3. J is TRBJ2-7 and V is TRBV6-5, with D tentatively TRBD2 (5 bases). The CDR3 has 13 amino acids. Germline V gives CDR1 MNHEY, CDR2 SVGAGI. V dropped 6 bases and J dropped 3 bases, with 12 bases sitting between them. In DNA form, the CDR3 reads TGTGCCAGCAGCCGGGATCCCCGCTACGAGCAGTACTTC. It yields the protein CASSRDPRYEQYF.

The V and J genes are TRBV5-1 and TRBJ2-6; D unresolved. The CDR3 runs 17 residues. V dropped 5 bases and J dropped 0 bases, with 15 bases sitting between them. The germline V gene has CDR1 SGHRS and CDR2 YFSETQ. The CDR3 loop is CASRYPYTASGANVLTF. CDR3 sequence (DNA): TGCGCCAGCAGGTACCCCTACACAGCCTCTGGGGCCAACGTCCTGACTTTC.

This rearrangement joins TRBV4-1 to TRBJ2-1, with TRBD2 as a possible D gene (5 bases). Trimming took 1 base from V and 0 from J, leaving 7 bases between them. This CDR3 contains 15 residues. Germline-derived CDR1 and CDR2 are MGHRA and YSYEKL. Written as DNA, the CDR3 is TGCGCCAGCAGCCAAGGGACTTTCTCCTACAATGAGCAGTTCTTC. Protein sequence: CASSQGTFSYNEQFF.

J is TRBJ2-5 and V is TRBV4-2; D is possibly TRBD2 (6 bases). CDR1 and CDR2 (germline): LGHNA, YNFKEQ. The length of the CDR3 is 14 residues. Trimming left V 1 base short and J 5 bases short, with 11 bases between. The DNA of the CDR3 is TGTGCCAGCAGCCAAGGGACTAAGGATGAGACCCAGTACTTC. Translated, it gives CASSQGTKDETQYF.

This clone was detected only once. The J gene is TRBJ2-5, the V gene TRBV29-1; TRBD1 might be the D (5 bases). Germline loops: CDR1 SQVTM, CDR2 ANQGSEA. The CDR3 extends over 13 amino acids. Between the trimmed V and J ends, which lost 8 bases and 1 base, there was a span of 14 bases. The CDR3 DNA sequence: TGCAGCTTCTCAGGGCCCTCCCAAGAGACCCAGTACTTC. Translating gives CSFSGPSQETQYF.

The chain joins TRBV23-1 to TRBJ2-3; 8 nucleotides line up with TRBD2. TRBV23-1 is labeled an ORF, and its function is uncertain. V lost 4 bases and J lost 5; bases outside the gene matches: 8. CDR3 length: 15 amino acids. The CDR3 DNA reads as TGCGCCAGCAGTCCCGGGGTAGCGGGACAAGATACGCAGTATTTT. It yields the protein CASSPGVAGQDTQYF.

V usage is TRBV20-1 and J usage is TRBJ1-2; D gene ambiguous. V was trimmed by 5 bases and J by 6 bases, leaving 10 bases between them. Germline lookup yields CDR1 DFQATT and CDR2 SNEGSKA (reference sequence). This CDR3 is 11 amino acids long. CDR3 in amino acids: CSAFSHHGYTF. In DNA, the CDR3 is TGCAGTGCTTTCTCTCACCATGGCTACACCTTC.

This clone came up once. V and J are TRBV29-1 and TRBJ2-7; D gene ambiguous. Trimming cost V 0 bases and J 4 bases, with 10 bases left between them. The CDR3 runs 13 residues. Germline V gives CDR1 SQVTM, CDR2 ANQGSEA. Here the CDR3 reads CSVEDRNGYEQYF. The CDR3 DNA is TGCAGCGTTGAAGACCGAAACGGATACGAGCAGTACTTC.

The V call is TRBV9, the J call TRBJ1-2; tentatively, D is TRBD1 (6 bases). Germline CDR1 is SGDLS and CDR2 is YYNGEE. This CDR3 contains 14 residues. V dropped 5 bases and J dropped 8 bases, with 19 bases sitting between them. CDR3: CASSNRERGKGYTF. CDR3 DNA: TGTGCCAGCAGTAACAGGGAGCGAGGAAAGGGCTACACCTTC.

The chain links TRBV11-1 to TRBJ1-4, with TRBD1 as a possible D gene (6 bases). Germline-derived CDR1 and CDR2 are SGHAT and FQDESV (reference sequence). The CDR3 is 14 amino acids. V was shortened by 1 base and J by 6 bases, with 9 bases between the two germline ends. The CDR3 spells CASSLGSGDEKLFF. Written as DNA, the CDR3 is TGTGCCAGCAGCTTAGGATCAGGGGATGAAAAACTGTTTTTT. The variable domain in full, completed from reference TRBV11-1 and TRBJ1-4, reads EAEVAQSPRYKITEKSQAVAFWCDPISGHATLYWYRQILGQGPELLVQFQDESVVDDSQLPKDRFSAERLKGVDSTLKIQPAELGDSAMYLCASSLGSGDEKLFFGSGTQLSVL.